This T cell receptor beta chain was retrieved from a study of identical twins. MiXCR, applied by TCRdb to the 5' RACE reads, yields one record per CDR3 protein. The repertoire includes under 900,000 distinct CDR3 sequences, about 12% of them detected once, and 1.5% to 2% sits in the top ten. No donor was unhealthy or non-Caucasian. This clonotype appeared a few times. The V gene end was trimmed by 4 bases and the J gene end by 7 bases; junction bases not matched to a gene: 17. Germline V gene data show CDR1 as MGHRA and CDR2 as YSYEKL. The CDR3 sequence is 18 residues long. The same sample was also used in a study of yellow fever vaccine responses in identical twins.

The sample taken for sequencing was PBMCs. This chain connects TRBV4-1 to TRBJ2-1, with 9 bases lining up with TRBD2. The source of this sequence is a young woman in good health. CDR3 DNA: TGCGCCAGCAGCCGGGACCACAAAGTGGTAGCGGGGGAGAATGAGCAGTTCTTC. Amino acid sequence: CASSRDHKVVAGENEQFF.